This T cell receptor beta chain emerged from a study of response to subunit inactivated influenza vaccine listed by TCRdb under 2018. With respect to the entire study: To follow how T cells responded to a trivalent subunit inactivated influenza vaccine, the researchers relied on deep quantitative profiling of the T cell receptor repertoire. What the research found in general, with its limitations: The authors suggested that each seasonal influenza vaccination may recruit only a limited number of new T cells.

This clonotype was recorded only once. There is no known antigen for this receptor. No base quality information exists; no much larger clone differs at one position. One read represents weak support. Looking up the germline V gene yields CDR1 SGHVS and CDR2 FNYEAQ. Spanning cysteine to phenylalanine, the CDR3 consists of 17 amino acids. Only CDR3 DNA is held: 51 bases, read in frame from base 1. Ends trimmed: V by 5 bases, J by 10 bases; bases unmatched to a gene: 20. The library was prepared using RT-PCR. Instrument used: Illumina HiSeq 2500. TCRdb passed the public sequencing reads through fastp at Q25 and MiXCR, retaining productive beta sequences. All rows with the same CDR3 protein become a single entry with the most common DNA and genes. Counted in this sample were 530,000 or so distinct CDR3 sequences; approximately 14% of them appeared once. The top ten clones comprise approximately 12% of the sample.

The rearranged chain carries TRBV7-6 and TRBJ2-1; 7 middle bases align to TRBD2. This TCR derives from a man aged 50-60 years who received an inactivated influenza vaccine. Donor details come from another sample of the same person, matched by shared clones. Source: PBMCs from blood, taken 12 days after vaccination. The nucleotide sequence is TGTGCCAGCAGCCCAAATCCGGGACTACCCTCTACACGAGAGCAGTTCTTC. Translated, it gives CASSPNPGLPSTREQFF.